The rows below give T cell receptor beta chains drawn from one sample of a study of beta chain features in type 1 diabetes. Data came from immunoSEQ multiplex PCR; TCRdb stores just in-frame clones and leaves some out. This sample has roughly 180,000 clones, with about 12% found just once. The specimen was central memory CD4+ T cells from blood. Receptor source: a woman aged 18-29 years in good health. CDR3s include the opening cysteine and the closing phenylalanine or tryptophan. A D gene is named only where the DNA matches it firmly. The size of a clone is reported for some rows only, either as once, few or many, or as a class for expanded clones.

j_call clone_size v_call d_call cdr3_length cdr3_aa cdr3_nt
TRBJ2-7 few TRBV6-1 TRBD1 14 CASTPGQASYEQYF TGTGCCAGCACACCGGGACAGGCCTCCTACGAGCAGTACTTC
TRBJ1-5 NA TRBV15 TRBD1 17 CATSRDSPGQGLQPQHF TGTGCCACCAGCAGAGATTCACCGGGACAGGGTTTGCAGCCCCAGCATTTT
TRBJ2-7 few TRBV5-1 TRBD1 15 CASSSPGQGVYEQYF TGCGCCAGCAGCTCCCCGGGACAGGGGGTATACGAGCAGTACTTC
TRBJ2-6 NA TRBV7-3 TRBD1 16 CASSFNRGPGANVLTF TGTGCCAGCAGCTTTAACAGGGGGCCTGGGGCCAACGTCCTGACTTTC
TRBJ2-1 NA TRBV7-6 TRBD2 18 CASKPSSSSGSNYNEQFF TGTGCCAGCAAGCCCAGCAGTTCTAGCGGGAGTAACTACAATGAGCAGTTCTTC
TRBJ2-7 few TRBV7-9 NA 12 CASSPVFDEQYF TGTGCCAGCAGCCCCGTTTTTGACGAGCAGTACTTC
TRBJ2-1 NA TRBV7-2 TRBD2 15 CASSSREGLYNEQFF TGTGCCAGCAGCTCCCGGGAGGGCCTCTACAATGAGCAGTTCTTC
TRBJ2-1 many TRBV6-6 TRBD2 12 CASSDRSGKRFF TGTGCCAGCAGTGACCGCAGCGGGAAGAGGTTCTTC
TRBJ1-1 few TRBV30 NA 14 CAWSVGDSSTMAFF TGTGCCTGGAGTGTAGGTGACAGTTCAACGATGGCTTTCTTT
TRBJ2-6 NA TRBV28 NA 15 CASSSGYSGANVLTF TGTGCCAGCAGTTCAGGGTACTCTGGGGCCAACGTCCTGACTTTC
TRBJ1-5 few TRBV28 NA 16 CASSLVAGDRNQPQHF TGTGCCAGCAGTTTAGTAGCGGGGGACCGAAATCAGCCCCAGCATTTT
TRBJ2-7 few TRBV28 NA 15 CASRADRLARYEQYF TGTGCCAGCAGGGCCGACCGACTTGCCCGCTACGAGCAGTACTTC
TRBJ2-2 few TRBV2 NA 14 CASSVRLEAGELFF TGTGCCAGCAGTGTCCGACTAGAGGCCGGGGAGCTGTTTTTT
TRBJ1-2 NA TRBV18 NA 13 CASSLDNRYGYTF TGTGCCAGCTCACTCGATAACAGATATGGCTACACCTTC
TRBJ2-3 NA TRBV7-3 TRBD2 15 CASSLVAGSTDTQYF TGTGCCAGCAGCTTGGTAGCGGGGAGCACAGATACGCAGTATTTT
TRBJ1-3 NA TRBV30 TRBD1 14 CAWSVTGAGNTIYF TGTGCCTGGAGTGTAACAGGGGCTGGAAACACCATATATTTT
TRBJ2-1 few TRBV7-9 TRBD2 14 CAIRGLAGEDEQFF TGTGCCATCCGGGGACTAGCGGGAGAGGATGAGCAGTTCTTC
TRBJ2-7 NA TRBV7-9 TRBD2 15 CASSFLGGRVGEQYF TGTGCCAGCAGCTTTCTCGGCGGGAGGGTGGGGGAGCAGTACTTC
TRBJ2-5 once TRBV9 TRBD2 17 CASSGPARGGRTETQYF TGTGCCAGCAGCGGTCCGGCTCGGGGAGGGAGAACAGAGACCCAGTACTTC
TRBJ1-4 NA TRBV9 TRBD1 15 CASSSGTGLNEKLFF TGTGCCAGCAGCTCGGGGACAGGTCTAAATGAAAAACTGTTTTTT
TRBJ2-7 NA TRBV7-9 NA 13 CASSLARLTEQYF TGTGCCAGCAGCTTAGCTAGATTGACAGAGCAGTACTTC
TRBJ2-3 NA TRBV29-1 NA 15 CSVEGMIQSPDTQYF TGCAGCGTTGAAGGAATGATACAGTCGCCAGATACGCAGTATTTT
TRBJ1-1 few TRBV27 TRBD1 14 CASSLGQGASEAFF TGTGCCAGCAGCCTTGGACAGGGGGCTTCTGAAGCTTTCTTT
TRBJ2-5 few TRBV7-3 TRBD2 17 CASSLNAGGSGQETQYF TGTGCCAGCAGCTTAAATGCGGGAGGGTCAGGGCAAGAGACCCAGTACTTC
TRBJ1-2 NA TRBV25-1 NA 14 CASSPRTGGTGYTF TGTGCCAGCAGTCCTCGGACTGGGGGGACGGGCTACACCTTC
TRBJ2-1 NA TRBV15 TRBD2 16 CATSRDIRLAHNEQFF TGTGCCACCAGCAGAGATATTAGACTAGCCCACAATGAGCAGTTCTTC
TRBJ2-3 few TRBV14 TRBD2 17 CASSQELGAGVTDTQYF TGTGCCAGCAGCCAAGAGTTAGGAGCGGGGGTCACAGATACGCAGTATTTT
TRBJ2-7 few TRBV4-1 TRBD1 15 CASSQEGQGDYEQYF TGCGCCAGCAGCCAAGAGGGACAGGGAGACTACGAGCAGTACTTC
TRBJ2-3 few TRBV28 TRBD1 17 CASSPGTGRYHQDTQYF TGTGCCAGCAGTCCGGGGACAGGGAGATATCATCAAGATACGCAGTATTTT
TRBJ2-3 few TRBV6-5 NA 14 CASRRTASTDTQYF TGTGCCAGCAGGCGGACAGCTAGCACAGATACGCAGTATTTT
TRBJ2-1 few TRBV29-1 NA 12 CSVPADYNEQFF TGCAGCGTTCCAGCGGACTACAATGAGCAGTTCTTC
TRBJ2-7 few TRBV30 TRBD1 13 CAWSRSGGTEQYF TGTGCCTGGAGCCGATCAGGGGGCACCGAGCAGTACTTC
TRBJ2-1 NA TRBV19 TRBD2 14 CATSRTSGMNEQFF TGTGCCACCTCCAGGACTAGCGGGATGAATGAGCAGTTCTTC
TRBJ2-2 few TRBV11-3 NA 13 CASSFEGSGELFF TGTGCCAGCAGCTTCGAGGGTTCCGGGGAGCTGTTTTTT
TRBJ2-1 NA TRBV18 TRBD2 16 CASSTRLAGGRDEQFF TGTGCCAGCTCAACCCGACTAGCGGGAGGTCGGGATGAGCAGTTCTTC
TRBJ2-3 NA TRBV11-2 NA 14 CASSLVAGGDTQYF TGTGCCAGCAGCTTAGTGGCTGGCGGGGATACGCAGTATTTT
TRBJ1-5 few TRBV7-8 NA 13 CASSRRGNQPQHF TGTGCCAGCAGCCGGCGGGGCAATCAGCCCCAGCATTTT
TRBJ1-1 few TRBV11-2 TRBD1 14 CASSLLQGLTEAFF TGTGCCAGCAGCCTACTACAGGGGCTCACTGAAGCTTTCTTT
TRBJ2-3 NA TRBV7-9 NA 16 CASSPGLAVSTDTQYF TGTGCCAGCAGCCCGGGTCTCGCGGTTAGCACAGATACGCAGTATTTT
TRBJ1-5 few TRBV7-2 TRBD1 13 CASSSDRVQPQHF TGTGCCAGCAGCTCAGACAGGGTCCAGCCCCAGCATTTT
TRBJ1-2 NA TRBV4-3 NA 17 CASSQDSGHQANYGYTF TGCGCCAGCAGCCAAGATTCGGGACACCAAGCTAACTATGGCTACACCTTC
TRBJ2-4 few TRBV5-1 NA 15 CASSVPENSKNIQYF TGCGCCAGCAGCGTACCGGAGAATTCCAAAAACATTCAGTACTTC
TRBJ2-5 few TRBV4-2 TRBD2 17 CASSQVGTSDVQETQYF TGTGCCAGCAGCCAAGTCGGGACTAGCGATGTCCAAGAGACCCAGTACTTC
TRBJ2-4 few TRBV28 TRBD2 16 CASSRLLAGAKNIQYF TGTGCCAGCAGCCGCCTACTAGCGGGTGCCAAAAACATTCAGTACTTC
TRBJ2-1 few TRBV6-5 NA 15 CASSYVRGTYNEQFF TGTGCCAGCAGTTACGTCAGGGGTACCTACAATGAGCAGTTCTTC
TRBJ1-3 NA TRBV28 NA 14 CASARTASGNTIYF TGTGCCAGCGCCAGGACAGCCTCTGGAAACACCATATATTTT
TRBJ1-5 few TRBV2 NA 13 CASSESVAQPQHF TGTGCCAGCAGTGAAAGTGTGGCTCAGCCCCAGCATTTT
TRBJ2-5 NA TRBV6-1 TRBD1 14 CASRDDRVQETQYF TGTGCCAGCAGGGACGACAGGGTCCAAGAGACCCAGTACTTC